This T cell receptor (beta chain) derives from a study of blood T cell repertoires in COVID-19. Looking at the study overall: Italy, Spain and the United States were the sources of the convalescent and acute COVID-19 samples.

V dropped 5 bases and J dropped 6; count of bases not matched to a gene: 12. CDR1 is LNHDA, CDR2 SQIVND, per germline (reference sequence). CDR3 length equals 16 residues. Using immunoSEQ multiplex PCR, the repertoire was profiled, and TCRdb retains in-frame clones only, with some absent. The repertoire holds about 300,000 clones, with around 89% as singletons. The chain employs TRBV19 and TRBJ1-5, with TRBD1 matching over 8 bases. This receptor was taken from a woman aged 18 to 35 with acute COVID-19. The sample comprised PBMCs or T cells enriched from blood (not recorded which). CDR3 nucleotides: TGTGCCAGTAGTCCTGCGGGGCAGGGGGCGCCTCAGCCCCAGCATTTT. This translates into CASSPAGQGAPQPQHF.